These T cell receptor beta chains were read from a single sample in a study of cytomegalovirus exposure and HLA in healthy donors. Profiled with immunoSEQ multiplex PCR; TCRdb holds only in-frame clones, not every one. Counted here are about 120,000 clones, over 75% occurring once; the ten biggest clones make up approximately 2.1%. Sequences were obtained from PBMCs. The receptor set was obtained from a man aged 25 to 40 in good health and CMV-seronegative. Both conserved end residues are part of each CDR3. D genes are given only for firm matches. Clone size is not always given. Where it is, it says once, few, many or a class for expanded clones.

clone_size,d_call,v_call,j_call,cdr3_nt,cdr3_aa
once,NA,TRBV5-6,TRBJ2-2,TGTGCCAGCAGAGGAGCAGGGGCTAACACCGGGGAGCTGTTTTTT,CASRGAGANTGELFF
NA,NA,TRBV11-2,TRBJ2-5,TGTGCCAGCAGCCCGGCGCGGGAGACCCAGTACTTC,CASSPARETQYF
NA,NA,TRBV6-1,TRBJ2-7,TGTGCCAGCAGTGACCAGGGGTCCTACGAGCAGTACTTC,CASSDQGSYEQYF
NA,TRBD1,TRBV27,TRBJ2-5,TGTGCCAGCAGTGTAACAGGGGGCGGAGAGACCCAGTACTTC,CASSVTGGGETQYF
NA,NA,TRBV28,TRBJ2-3,TGTGCCAGCAGTTCCCCTTCTCGGAGCACAGATACGCAGTATTTT,CASSSPSRSTDTQYF
NA,NA,TRBV29-1,TRBJ1-1,TGCAGCGTTAACGGTCTGTATCTGAACACTGAAGCTTTCTTT,CSVNGLYLNTEAFF
NA,TRBD1,TRBV5-1,TRBJ2-7,TGCGCCAGCAGCCCCGGGACAGGGAACTACGAGCAGTACTTC,CASSPGTGNYEQYF
NA,TRBD2,TRBV7-2,TRBJ2-2,TGTGCCAGCAGCTTAACCCGACTAGCGGGGGGGTTGAACACCGGGGAGCTGTTTTTT,CASSLTRLAGGLNTGELFF
NA,TRBD1,TRBV4-1,TRBJ2-5,TGCGCCAGCAGCCAAGTCAGGGACAGGACCGGGAAGACCCAGTACTTC,CASSQVRDRTGKTQYF
NA,NA,TRBV7-8,TRBJ2-5,TGTGCCAGCAGCTTAGCGGAGAAGACCCAGTACTTC,CASSLAEKTQYF
NA,NA,TRBV19,TRBJ1-1,TGTGCCAGTAGGTATCCAGGGATTATGAACACTGAAGCTTTCTTT,CASRYPGIMNTEAFF
NA,TRBD1,TRBV30,TRBJ2-7,TGTGCCTGGAGCGGTGGGACAGGGGAGTACGAGCAGTACTTC,CAWSGGTGEYEQYF
NA,TRBD2,TRBV6-1,TRBJ2-2,TGTGCCATCGGGGGGTGGTACACCGGGGAGCTGTTTTTT,CAIGGWYTGELFF
NA,TRBD2,TRBV7-2,TRBJ2-1,TGTGCCAGCAGCTTAGATGGCGGGGGGGGCAATGAGCAGTTCTTC,CASSLDGGGGNEQFF
NA,TRBD1,TRBV18,TRBJ1-6,TGTGCCAGCTCACCCTCCACAGGGGGCCCTAATTCACCCCTCCACTTT,CASSPSTGGPNSPLHF